Each of the 21 T cell receptor beta chains below was sequenced from the same sample in a study of blood T cell repertoires in COVID-19. Data came from immunoSEQ multiplex PCR; TCRdb stores just in-frame clones and leaves some out. The sample lists about 380,000 clones, 85% seen once, with roughly 3.9% in the top ten. Sequenced input: peripheral blood. These receptors were taken from a woman aged 18-29 years with acute or convalescent COVID-19.

V is TRBV10-3 and J is TRBJ1-1, with no clear D. Germline CDR1 reads ENHRY; CDR2 reads SYGVKD. Trimming left V 3 bases short and J 7 bases short, with 9 bases between. This CDR3 is built from 12 residues. DNA of the CDR3: TGTGCCATCAGTGACCCAGCGGTTGAAGCTTTCTTT. Amino acids: CAISDPAVEAFF.

CDR3 nucleotides: TGTGCCAGCAGTTTAGTGCGACAGGGGGGGGAGACCCAGTACTTC. Translation gives CASSLVRQGGETQYF. The chain recombines TRBV28 with TRBJ2-5; 9 bases map to TRBD1. CDR1 is MDHEN and CDR2 is SYDVKM in the germline V gene. The CDR3 runs to 15 residues. Trimming at V came to 2 bases and at J to 5 bases, leaving 6 bases not matched to a gene. Using reference TRBV28 and TRBJ2-5 for the parts outside the CDR3, the full variable domain is DVKVTQSSRYLVKRTGEKVFLECVQDMDHENMFWYRQDPGLGLRLIYFSYDVKMKEKGDIPEGYSVSREKKERFSLILESASTNQTSMYLCASSLVRQGGETQYFGPGTRLLVL.

Concerning this clone itself: The identical CDR3 is also encoded by other nucleotide sequences in the sample. The chain carries TRBV30 and TRBJ2-3; the match to TRBD2 covers 15 bases. The germline V gene encodes CDR1 GTSNPN and CDR2 SVGIG (reference sequence). Germline trimming cut 0 bases from V and 3 bases from J; bases unmatched to any gene: 1. This CDR3 is built from 16 residues. The DNA for the CDR3 is TGTGCCTGGAGTGTAGGACTAGCGGGGGGGACAGATACGCAGTATTTT. Encoded protein: CAWSVGLAGGTDTQYF.

This clone was observed once. The V call is TRBV24-1, the J call TRBJ2-1, with a weak D call TRBD1 (5 bases). V lost 4 bases to trimming and J lost 3 bases, with 6 bases between them. The CDR3 has 13 residues. Germline values: CDR1 KGHDR, CDR2 SFDVKD. The CDR3 nucleotides are TGTGCCACCAGTGAAAGGGGCTACAATGAGCAGTTCTTC. Its translation is CATSERGYNEQFF.

The chain couples TRBV6-5 to TRBJ2-2; 8 bases map to TRBD2. CDR1 MNHEY and CDR2 SVGAGI come from the germline V gene. The CDR3 runs to 15 residues. Trimming removed 8 bases from V and 4 bases from J; junction bases left unmatched: 9. The CDR3 DNA is TGTGCCAGCGGACAGACTAGCGTTCTCACCGGGGAGCTGTTTTTT. This codes for CASGQTSVLTGELFF.

V is TRBV19 and J is TRBJ2-3; D not resolved. This CDR3 is 14 amino acids long. V lost 7 bases and J 2 bases, leaving 13 bases between the germline ends. Germline CDR1 is LNHDA and CDR2 is SQIVND (reference sequence). CDR3 sequence (DNA): TGTGCCAGTACCGAGGCGAGATACACAGATACGCAGTATTTT. This sequence encodes CASTEARYTDTQYF.

This clone was counted once. The rearrangement uses TRBV5-6 and TRBJ2-1, with TRBD2 as a possible D gene (7 bases). The CDR3 consists of 15 residues. Germline V gene lookup returns CDR1 SGHDT and CDR2 YYEEEE. The V and J ends lost 0 bases and 8 bases respectively, with 15 bases between them. CDR3 residues: CASSLGGGAYHEQFF. The CDR3, as DNA: TGTGCCAGCAGCTTGGGAGGGGGGGCTTACCATGAGCAGTTCTTC.

This clone was detected only once. The chain couples TRBV19 to TRBJ2-1; TRBD2 matches at 9 bases. Trimming took 3 bases from V and 5 from J; bases not matched to a gene: 11. Germline values: CDR1 LNHDA, CDR2 SQIVND (reference sequence). This CDR3 has 17 amino acids. The DNA for the CDR3 is TGTGCCAGTAGTATTTCGGCTAGCGGGAACTTCCACAATGAGCAGTTCTTC. It translates to CASSISASGNFHNEQFF.

V gene TRBV15 combines with J gene TRBJ1-1; no clear D. The CDR3 contains 14 residues. Trimming removed 3 bases from V and 6 bases from J, with 14 bases in between. Germline CDR1 LNHNV, CDR2 YYDKDF (reference sequence). The CDR3 sequence: CATSRYIPTAEAFF. Written as DNA, the CDR3 is TGTGCCACCAGCAGGTATATACCTACCGCTGAAGCTTTCTTT.

This clone was counted between two and nine times. The chain recombines TRBV5-5 with TRBJ1-1; D is undetermined. Trimming removed 2 bases from V and 0 bases from J, with 8 bases in between. The CDR3 covers 14 residues. Germline CDR1 is SGHKS and CDR2 is YYEKEE (reference sequence). This chain's CDR3 is CASSLEHLNTEAFF. The DNA of the CDR3 is TGTGCCAGCAGCTTAGAACATCTGAACACTGAAGCTTTCTTT.

This chain links TRBV5-1 with TRBJ2-1, with unresolved D. Trimming stripped 4 bases from V and 2 bases from J, with 10 bases between. The CDR3 is 14 amino acids. Germline loops: CDR1 SGHRS, CDR2 YFSETQ. The CDR3 reads CASSPQQTYNEQFF. Written as DNA, the CDR3 is TGCGCCAGCAGCCCGCAACAAACCTACAATGAGCAGTTCTTC.

The gene calls are TRBV12-3 or TRBV12-4 and TRBJ2-7; tentative D call: TRBD2 (6 bases). With 3 bases removed from V and 3 bases from J, the gap between germline ends came to 9 bases. The CDR3 has 13 amino acids. The DNA for the CDR3 is TGTGCCAGCAGTTTTAAGGAGGGCTACGAGCAGTACTTC. Protein product: CASSFKEGYEQYF.

This clone was counted a few times. This sequence joins TRBV4-1 and TRBJ1-6; no reliable D call. The germline V gene has CDR1 MGHRA and CDR2 YSYEKL. This CDR3 spans 13 amino acids. V lost 4 bases to trimming and J lost 8 bases, with 9 bases between them. CDR3 DNA: TGCGCCAGCAGCCCCACTGACTATTCACCCCTCCACTTT. This translates into CASSPTDYSPLHF.

This chain joins TRBV6-5 and TRBJ1-1; D call uncertain. This CDR3 is built from 15 residues. Germline-derived CDR1 and CDR2 are MNHEY and SVGAGI. V lost 6 bases, J lost 1 base, and 15 bases lay in between. CDR3 region: CASSPFGVGNTEAFF. The CDR3 DNA reads TGTGCCAGCAGCCCGTTCGGGGTGGGGAACACTGAAGCTTTCTTT.

The chain joins TRBV29-1 to TRBJ1-2, with 8 bases identical to TRBD1. The CDR3 totals 11 residues. The V gene's germline CDR1 is SQVTM and CDR2 ANQGSEA. CDR3 DNA: TGCAGAGCAGGGGGCCAGGGTGGCTACACCTTC. Encoded protein: CRAGGQGGYTF.

The chain uses TRBV2 and TRBJ1-1, with TRBD1 as a possible D gene (6 bases). With 6 bases removed from V and 3 bases from J, the gap between germline ends came to 11 bases. The CDR3 is 13 amino acids. Germline CDR1 SNHLY, CDR2 FYNNEI. CDR3 DNA sequence: TGTGCCAGCAGACTCCCAGGGGACACTGAAGCTTTCTTT. This encodes CASRLPGDTEAFF.

This clone was seen only once. The V and J genes are TRBV19 and TRBJ1-1; a weak D match, TRBD1 (5 bases). The V gene lost 3 bases and the J gene lost 0 bases, with 17 bases spanning the gap. Germline CDR1 LNHDA, CDR2 SQIVND (reference sequence). This CDR3 contains 17 residues. The CDR3 is CASSIRQKHLMNTEAFF. Written as DNA, the CDR3 is TGTGCCAGTAGTATTCGACAGAAACACCTCATGAACACTGAAGCTTTCTTT.

This chain joins TRBV11-2 and TRBJ2-5; D is perhaps TRBD2 (5 bases). V shed 1 base and J shed 1 base, with 13 bases lying between them. CDR1 is SGHAT and CDR2 is FQNNGV in the germline V gene. This CDR3 contains 16 residues. The CDR3 sequence: CASSLGSGGSQETQYF. CDR3 coding DNA: TGTGCCAGCAGCTTAGGATCGGGCGGGTCCCAAGAGACCCAGTACTTC. Full variable domain (remainder filled in from reference TRBV11-2 and TRBJ2-5): EAGVAQSPRYKIIEKRQSVAFWCNPISGHATLYWYQQILGQGPKLLIQFQNNGVVDDSQLPKDRFSAERLKGVDSTLKIQPAKLEDSAVYLCASSLGSGGSQETQYFGPGTRLLVL.

The chain employs TRBV7-9 and TRBJ1-2; TRBD1 matches at 10 bases. Trimming cost V 5 bases and J 8 bases; bases outside gene matches: 8. This CDR3 contains 14 residues. Germline V gives CDR1 SEHNR, CDR2 FQNEAQ (reference sequence). CDR3 residues: CASSPTGTGEGYTF. The CDR3, as DNA: TGTGCCAGCAGCCCAACCGGGACAGGGGAAGGCTACACCTTC.

The rearrangement joins TRBV2 to TRBJ1-2; possibly TRBD1 for D (6 bases). Germline CDR1 is SNHLY and CDR2 is FYNNEI. V dropped 5 bases and J dropped 0 bases, with 7 bases sitting between them. CDR3 length: 13 amino acids. CDR3 in DNA: TGTGCCAGCAGTAGGACAGCTAACTATGGCTACACCTTC. As protein: CASSRTANYGYTF. The entire variable domain, with the rest obtained from reference TRBV2 and TRBJ1-2, is as follows: EPEVTQTPSHQVTQMGQEVILRCVPISNHLYFYWYRQILGQKVEFLVSFYNNEISEKSEIFDDQFSVERPDGSNFTLKIRSTKLEDSAMYFCASSRTANYGYTFGSGTRLTVV.

The genes are TRBV5-1 and TRBJ1-2, with D possibly being TRBD1 (6 bases). V was shortened by 5 bases and J by 1 base, with 18 bases between the two germline ends. This CDR3 region has 16 residues. From germline, CDR1 is SGHRS and CDR2 YFSETQ. The CDR3 coding sequence is TGCGCCAGCAGGAGGGGCAACAGGGAGGGTAACTATGGCTACACCTTC. It is translated as CASRRGNREGNYGYTF. The whole variable domain, remainder taken from reference TRBV5-1 and TRBJ1-2, is KAGVTQTPRYLIKTRGQQVTLSCSPISGHRSVSWYQQTPGQGLQFLFEYFSETQRNKGNFPGRFSGRQFSNSRSEMNVSTLELGDSALYLCASRRGNREGNYGYTFGSGTRLTVV.